The 11 T cell receptor beta chains below all came from one sample that was sequenced in a study of regulatory T cells in long-lasting Graves disease. Time point indicated: newly diagnosed GD, antithyroid drugs for less than 3 months. PBMC RNA was the source of the TCR library. Arm-PCR of CDR3 regions and iRepertoire HTBI primers were the basis on which TCR beta libraries were built. Each CDR3 protein is one row after TCRdb ran MiXCR on the multiplex PCR reads. The sample contains around 400,000 distinct CDR3 sequences, 15% of which appear only once. Sequencing used peripheral blood mononuclear cells (PBMCs), obtained at new diagnosis, from a patient treated with antithyroid drugs. All receptors come from a female donor with Graves disease.

Many counts were recorded for this clonotype. This rearrangement joins TRBV9 to TRBJ2-3, with D possibly called TRBD1 or TRBD2 (5 bases each). Trimming left V 4 bases short and J 5 bases short, with 20 bases between. The CDR3 extends over 16 amino acids. Germline V gene data show CDR1 as SGDLS and CDR2 as YYNGEE. The CDR3 is CASSPRDRTGQDTQYF. In DNA, the CDR3 is TGTGCCAGCAGCCCCCGGGACCGAACCGGGCAAGATACGCAGTATTTT.

This clonotype has at least ten counts. The rearrangement uses TRBV19 and TRBJ1-1, with no clear D. From germline, CDR1 is LNHDA and CDR2 SQIVND (reference sequence). V lost 7 bases and J 3 bases, leaving 6 bases between the germline ends. The CDR3 is made up of 11 amino acids. CDR3 loop: CASILDTEAFF. For the CDR3, the DNA is TGTGCCAGTATCTTGGACACTGAAGCTTTCTTT.

J is TRBJ2-5 and V is TRBV4-1, with TRBD1 identical over 10 bases. Per the germline V gene, CDR1 is MGHRA and CDR2 is YSYEKL. V lost 4 bases and J lost 2; bases outside the gene matches: 4. The CDR3 loop spans 15 amino acids. The CDR3 protein is CASSRQGATQETQYF. CDR3 coding DNA: TGCGCCAGCAGCCGACAGGGGGCGACACAAGAGACCCAGTACTTC.

The chain has TRBV12-3 or TRBV12-4 and TRBJ2-2; D might be TRBD1 (5 bases). Trimming left V 8 bases short and J 3 bases short, with 13 bases between. The CDR3 is made up of 14 amino acids. Here the CDR3 DNA reads TGTGCCAGCCTCTGGGGCAGATACACCGGGGAGCTGTTTTTT. Its translation is CASLWGRYTGELFF.

At least ten counts were recorded for this clonotype. V usage is TRBV6-1 and J usage is TRBJ1-1, with 10 bases matching TRBD1. This CDR3 region has 16 residues. Germline V gene data show CDR1 as MNHNS and CDR2 as SASEGT. V was clipped by 6 bases and J by 0 bases; unmatched bases: 7. The CDR3 reads CASRTRTGGLNTEAFF. As DNA, the CDR3 is TGTGCCAGCAGGACAAGGACAGGGGGATTGAACACTGAAGCTTTCTTT.

Ten or more counts support this clonotype. V is TRBV12-5 and J is TRBJ2-3; D is possibly TRBD1 or TRBD2 (5 bases each). The CDR3 totals 21 residues. CDR1 and CDR2 from the germline V gene are LGHNT and FRNRAP. Trimming cost V 1 base and J 0 bases, with 26 bases left between them. The CDR3 DNA reads TGTGCTAGTGGTTTGGGCTACCCCTATGGGGTTGGGGGAGCTAGCACAGATACGCAGTATTTT. Its protein product is CASGLGYPYGVGGASTDTQYF.

V is TRBV6-2 or TRBV6-3 and J is TRBJ1-1; 9 bases match TRBD1. The germline CDR1 and CDR2 sequences are MNHEY and SVGEGT. V shed 2 bases, J shed 3 bases, and the junction held 10 bases outside the gene matches. The CDR3 covers 17 residues. In DNA, the CDR3 is TGTGCCAGCAGTTACGATCGGAACAGGGGGCTTTACACTGAAGCTTTCTTT. Its protein product is CASSYDRNRGLYTEAFF.

This clonotype was observed a handful of times. The chain is built from TRBV6-1 and TRBJ2-7, with 7 nucleotides matching TRBD2. Germline lookup yields CDR1 MNHNS and CDR2 SASEGT. The length of the CDR3 is 13 residues. Germline trimming cut 6 bases from V and 6 bases from J; bases unmatched to any gene: 8. CDR3 region: CASSPGLVVEQYF. Written as DNA, the CDR3 is TGTGCCAGCAGCCCTGGACTAGTCGTCGAGCAGTACTTC.

About this clonotype itself: A far larger clone is a single base away, which makes a read error likely. The chain is built from TRBV2 and TRBJ2-1; possible D gene TRBD2, 6 bases. CDR1 and CDR2 from the germline V gene are SNHLY and FYNNEI. Trimming removed 6 bases from V and 6 bases from J, with 27 bases in between. The length of the CDR3 is 18 residues. The CDR3: CASSPMASARVSANEQFF. Written as DNA, the CDR3 is TGTGCCAGCAGCCCAATGGCTAGCGCCAGAGTGAGCGCCAATGAGCAGTTCTTC.

This clonotype has a count of ten or more. The gene calls are TRBV12-5 and TRBJ1-2; 10 bases are a match to TRBD1. Looked up from germline, CDR1 is LGHNT and CDR2 is FRNRAP. J was trimmed by 4 bases and V by 5 bases; bases with no gene match: 10. This CDR3 contains 16 residues. CDR3 DNA sequence: TGTGCTAGTGGTCCCGAAGGGACAGGGGATTCCTATGGCTACACCTTC. Residues: CASGPEGTGDSYGYTF.

There are many counts of this clonotype. J is TRBJ1-1 and V is TRBV5-6; D uncertain. The CDR3 is made up of 13 amino acids. V was pared by 0 bases and J by 8 bases, with 11 bases between. Germline V gene lookup returns CDR1 SGHDT and CDR2 YYEEEE. The CDR3 nucleotides are TGTGCCAGCAGCTTGGCGGCCTGGGCCGAAGCTTTCTTT. This codes for CASSLAAWAEAFF.